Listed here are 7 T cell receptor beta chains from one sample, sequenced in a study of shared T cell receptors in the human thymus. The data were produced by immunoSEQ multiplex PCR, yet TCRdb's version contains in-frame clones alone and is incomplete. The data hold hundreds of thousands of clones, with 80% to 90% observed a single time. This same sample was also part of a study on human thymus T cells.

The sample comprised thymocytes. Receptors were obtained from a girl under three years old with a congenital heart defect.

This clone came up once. CDR3 coding DNA: TGTGCCAGCATCCTACCGGGACAGGCCGGGGGGAACTATGGCTACACCTTC. Its translation: CASILPGQAGGNYGYTF. The gene calls are TRBV2 and TRBJ1-2, with 8 bases identical to TRBD1. The CDR3 is made up of 17 amino acids. Germline V gene data show CDR1 as SNHLY and CDR2 as FYNNEI. J lost 2 bases, V lost 7 bases, and 15 bases had no gene match.

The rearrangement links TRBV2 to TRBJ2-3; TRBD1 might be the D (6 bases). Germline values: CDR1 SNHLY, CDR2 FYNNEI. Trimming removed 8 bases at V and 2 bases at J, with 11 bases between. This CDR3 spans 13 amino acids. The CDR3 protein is CASDRGITDTQYF. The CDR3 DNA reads TGTGCCAGCGATAGGGGGATCACAGATACGCAGTATTTT. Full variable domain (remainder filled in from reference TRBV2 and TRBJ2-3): EPEVTQTPSHQVTQMGQEVILRCVPISNHLYFYWYRQILGQKVEFLVSFYNNEISEKSEIFDDQFSVERPDGSNFTLKIRSTKLEDSAMYFCASDRGITDTQYFGPGTRLTVL.

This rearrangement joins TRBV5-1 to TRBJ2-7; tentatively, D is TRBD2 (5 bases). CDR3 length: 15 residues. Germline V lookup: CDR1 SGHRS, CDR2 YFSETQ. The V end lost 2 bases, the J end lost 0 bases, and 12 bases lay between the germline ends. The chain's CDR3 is CASSFGRVSSYEQYF. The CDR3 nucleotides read TGCGCCAGCAGCTTTGGGCGGGTGAGCTCCTACGAGCAGTACTTC.

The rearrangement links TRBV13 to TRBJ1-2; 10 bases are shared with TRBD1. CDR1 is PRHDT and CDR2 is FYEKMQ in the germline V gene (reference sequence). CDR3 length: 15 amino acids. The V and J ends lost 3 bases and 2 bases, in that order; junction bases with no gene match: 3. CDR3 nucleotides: TGTGCCAGCAGCTTCCAGACAGGGGGCAACTATGGCTACACCTTC. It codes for CASSFQTGGNYGYTF.

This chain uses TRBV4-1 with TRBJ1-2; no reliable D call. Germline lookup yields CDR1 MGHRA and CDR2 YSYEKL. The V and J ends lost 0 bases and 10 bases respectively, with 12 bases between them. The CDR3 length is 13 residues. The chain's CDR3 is CASSQEPGSIYTF. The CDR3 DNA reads TGCGCCAGCAGCCAAGAGCCAGGCTCTATCTACACCTTC.

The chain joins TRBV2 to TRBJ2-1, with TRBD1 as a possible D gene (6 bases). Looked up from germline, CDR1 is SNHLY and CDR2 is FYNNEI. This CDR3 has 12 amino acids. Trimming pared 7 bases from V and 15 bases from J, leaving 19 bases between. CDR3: CASISRDTTSFF. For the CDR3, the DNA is TGTGCCAGCATCAGCCGGGACACAACCTCGTTCTTC.

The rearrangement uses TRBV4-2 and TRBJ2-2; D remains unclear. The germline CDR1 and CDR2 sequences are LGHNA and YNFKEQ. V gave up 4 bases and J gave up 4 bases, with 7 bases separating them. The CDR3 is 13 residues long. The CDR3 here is CASSRLGTGELFF. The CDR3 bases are TGTGCCAGCAGCCGTCTCGGCACCGGGGAGCTGTTTTTT.